This T cell receptor (beta chain) comes out of a study of control samples from healthy donors and cancer patients. The CDR3 is 16 residues long. Deletions cut 7 bases from V and 1 base from J, with 20 bases between. CDR1 and CDR2 from the germline V gene are MNHEY and SVGEGT. Sequencing was performed with immunoSEQ multiplex PCR; in TCRdb, only in-frame clones are kept and a portion is missing. The sample includes roughly 180,000 clones, approximately 92% of them seen just once. This chain links TRBV6-2 or TRBV6-3 with TRBJ2-7; no clear D gene. The source is a woman aged 55-69 years in good health. Sample: blood. The CDR3 sequence is CASTPGRVSSSYEQYF. In nucleotides, the CDR3 is TGTGCCAGCACCCCCGGTCGGGTTTCTTCTTCCTACGAGCAGTACTTC.